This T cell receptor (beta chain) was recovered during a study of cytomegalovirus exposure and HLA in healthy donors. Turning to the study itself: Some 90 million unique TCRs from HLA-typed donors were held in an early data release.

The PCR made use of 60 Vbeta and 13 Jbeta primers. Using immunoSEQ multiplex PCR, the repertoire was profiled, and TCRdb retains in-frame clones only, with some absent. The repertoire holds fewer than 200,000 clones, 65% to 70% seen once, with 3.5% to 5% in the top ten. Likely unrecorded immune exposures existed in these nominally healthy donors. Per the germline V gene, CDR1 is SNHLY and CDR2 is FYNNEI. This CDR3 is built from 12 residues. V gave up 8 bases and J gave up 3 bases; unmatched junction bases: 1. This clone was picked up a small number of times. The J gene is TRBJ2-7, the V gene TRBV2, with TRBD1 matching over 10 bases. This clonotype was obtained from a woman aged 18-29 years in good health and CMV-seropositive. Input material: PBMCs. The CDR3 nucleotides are TGTGCCAGCGGGACAGGGGTCTACGAGCAGTACTTC. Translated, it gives CASGTGVYEQYF.